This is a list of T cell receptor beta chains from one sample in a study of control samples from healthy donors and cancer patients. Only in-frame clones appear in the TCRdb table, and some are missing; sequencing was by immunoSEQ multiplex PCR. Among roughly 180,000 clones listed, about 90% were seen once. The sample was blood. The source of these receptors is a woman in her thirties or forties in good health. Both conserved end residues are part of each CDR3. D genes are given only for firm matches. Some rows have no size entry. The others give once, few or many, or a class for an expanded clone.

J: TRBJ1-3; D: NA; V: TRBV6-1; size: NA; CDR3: CASSERTYSGNTIYF; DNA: TGTGCCAGCAGTGAACGGACGTATTCTGGAAACACCATATATTTT
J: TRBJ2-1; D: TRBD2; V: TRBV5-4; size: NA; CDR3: CASSLFSSGGVLEQFF; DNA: TGTGCCAGCAGCTTGTTTTCATCGGGGGGGGTCCTTGAGCAGTTCTTC
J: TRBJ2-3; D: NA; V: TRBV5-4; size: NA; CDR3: CASSQGGAGTDTQYF; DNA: TGTGCCAGCAGCCAAGGGGGGGCCGGCACAGATACGCAGTATTTT
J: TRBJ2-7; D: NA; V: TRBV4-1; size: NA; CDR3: CASSQDLSSYEQYF; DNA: TGCGCCAGCAGCCAAGATTTAAGCTCCTACGAGCAGTACTTC
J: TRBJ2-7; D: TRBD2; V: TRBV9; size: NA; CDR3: CASSERLAGGPAEQYF; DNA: TGTGCCAGCAGCGAACGACTAGCGGGGGGGCCTGCGGAGCAGTACTTC
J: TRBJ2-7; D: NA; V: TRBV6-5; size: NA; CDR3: CASSYSGRLTYEQYF; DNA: TGTGCCAGCAGTTACTCGGGCAGGCTCACCTACGAGCAGTACTTC
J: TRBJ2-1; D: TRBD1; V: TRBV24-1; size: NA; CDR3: CATSEEDRSIWDNEQFF; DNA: TGTGCCACCAGTGAGGAGGACAGGTCTATATGGGACAATGAGCAGTTCTTC
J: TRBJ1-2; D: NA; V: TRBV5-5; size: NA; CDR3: CASSLTSGSGGYTF; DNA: TGTGCCAGCAGCTTGACGTCGGGGTCAGGTGGCTACACCTTC
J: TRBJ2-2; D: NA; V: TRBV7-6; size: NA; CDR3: CASSLGGPNTGELFF; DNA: TGTGCCAGCAGCTTAGGGGGCCCGAACACCGGGGAGCTGTTTTTT
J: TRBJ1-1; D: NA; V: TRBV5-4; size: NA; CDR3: CASSPDPQGWTEAFF; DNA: TGTGCCAGCAGCCCCGACCCACAGGGTTGGACTGAAGCTTTCTTT
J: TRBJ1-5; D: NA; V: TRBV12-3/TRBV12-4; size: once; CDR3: CASRAVQDQPQHF; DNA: TGTGCCAGCCGCGCGGTTCAGGATCAGCCCCAGCATTTT
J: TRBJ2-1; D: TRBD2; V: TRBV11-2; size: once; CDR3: CASKGTSGEYNEQFF; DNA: TGTGCCAGCAAGGGGACTAGCGGTGAATACAATGAGCAGTTCTTC
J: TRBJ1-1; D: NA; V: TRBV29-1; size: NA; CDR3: CSVEEPRVFEAFF; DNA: TGCAGCGTTGAAGAGCCCCGGGTATTTGAAGCTTTCTTT
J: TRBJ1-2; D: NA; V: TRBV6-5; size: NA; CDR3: CASRLKQAEVTIDTF; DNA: TGTGCCAGCAGGTTAAAACAGGCAGAAGTCACGATTGACACCTTC
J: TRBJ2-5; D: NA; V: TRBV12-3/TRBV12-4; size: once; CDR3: CASSYSGQETQYF; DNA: TGTGCCAGCAGTTATAGCGGCCAAGAGACCCAGTACTTC
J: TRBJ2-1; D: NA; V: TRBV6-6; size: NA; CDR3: CASTDELDEQFF; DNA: TGTGCCAGCACCGACGAGTTGGATGAGCAGTTCTTC